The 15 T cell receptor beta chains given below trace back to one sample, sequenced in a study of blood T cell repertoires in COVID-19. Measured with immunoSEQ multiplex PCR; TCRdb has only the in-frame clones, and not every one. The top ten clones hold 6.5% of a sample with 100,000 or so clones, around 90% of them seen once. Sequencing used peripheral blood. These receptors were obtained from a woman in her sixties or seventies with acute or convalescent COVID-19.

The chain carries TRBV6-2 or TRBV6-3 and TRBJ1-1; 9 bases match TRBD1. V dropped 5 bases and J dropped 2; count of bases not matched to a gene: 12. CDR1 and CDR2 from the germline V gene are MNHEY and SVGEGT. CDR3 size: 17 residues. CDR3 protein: CASSLTPHRGLNTEAFF. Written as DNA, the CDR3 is TGTGCCAGCAGTCTCACCCCCCACAGGGGGCTTAACACTGAAGCTTTCTTT.

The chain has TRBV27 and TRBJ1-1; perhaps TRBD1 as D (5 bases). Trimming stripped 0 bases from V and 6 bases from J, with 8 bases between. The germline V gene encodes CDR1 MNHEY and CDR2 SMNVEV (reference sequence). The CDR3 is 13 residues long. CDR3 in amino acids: CASSLSGGAEAFF. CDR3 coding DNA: TGTGCCAGCAGTTTATCGGGGGGAGCTGAAGCTTTCTTT.

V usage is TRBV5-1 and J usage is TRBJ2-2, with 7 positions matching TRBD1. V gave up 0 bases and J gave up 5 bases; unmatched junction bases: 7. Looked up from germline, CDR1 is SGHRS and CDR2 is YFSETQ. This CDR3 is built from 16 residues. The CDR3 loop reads CASSLATQGKTGELFF. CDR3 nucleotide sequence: TGCGCCAGCAGCTTGGCCACACAGGGGAAAACCGGGGAGCTGTTTTTT.

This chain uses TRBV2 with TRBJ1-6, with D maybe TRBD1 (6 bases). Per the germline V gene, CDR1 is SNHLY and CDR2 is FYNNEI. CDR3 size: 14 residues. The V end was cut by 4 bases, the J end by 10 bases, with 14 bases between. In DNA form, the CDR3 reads TGTGCCAGCAGTGTGGGAGGGGGAGGATCACCCCTCCACTTT. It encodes CASSVGGGGSPLHF.

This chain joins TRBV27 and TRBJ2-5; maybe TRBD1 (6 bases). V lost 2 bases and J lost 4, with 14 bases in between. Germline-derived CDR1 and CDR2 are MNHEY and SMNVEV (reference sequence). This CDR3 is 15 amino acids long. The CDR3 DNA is TGTGCCAGCAGTTTACGGGGCCCCAGGGGAGAGACCCAGTACTTC. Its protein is CASSLRGPRGETQYF.

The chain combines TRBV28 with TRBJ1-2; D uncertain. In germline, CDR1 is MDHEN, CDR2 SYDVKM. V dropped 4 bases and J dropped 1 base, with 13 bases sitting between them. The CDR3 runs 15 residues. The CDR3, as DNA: TGTGCCAGCAGTTCCCCTCCGGGGATTAACTATGGCTACACCTTC. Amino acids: CASSSPPGINYGYTF.

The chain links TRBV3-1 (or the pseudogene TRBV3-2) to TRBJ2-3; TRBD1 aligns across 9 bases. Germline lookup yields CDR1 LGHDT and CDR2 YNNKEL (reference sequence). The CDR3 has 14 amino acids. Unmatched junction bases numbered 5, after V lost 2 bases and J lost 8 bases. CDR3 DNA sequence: TGTGCCAGCAGCCAAAGACAGGGGGGATCTACGCAGTATTTT. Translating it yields CASSQRQGGSTQYF.

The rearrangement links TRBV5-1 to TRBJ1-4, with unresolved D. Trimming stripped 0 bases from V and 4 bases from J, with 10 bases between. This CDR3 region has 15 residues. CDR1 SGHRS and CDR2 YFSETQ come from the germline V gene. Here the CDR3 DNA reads TGCGCCAGCAGCTTGGCAGGTTACGGTAATGAAAAACTGTTTTTT. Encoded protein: CASSLAGYGNEKLFF.

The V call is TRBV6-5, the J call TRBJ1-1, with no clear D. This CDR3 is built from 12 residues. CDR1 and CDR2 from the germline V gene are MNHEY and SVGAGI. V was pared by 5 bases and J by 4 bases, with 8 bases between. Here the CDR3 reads CASSKRGTEAFF. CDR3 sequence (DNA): TGTGCCAGCAGTAAACGCGGCACTGAAGCTTTCTTT.

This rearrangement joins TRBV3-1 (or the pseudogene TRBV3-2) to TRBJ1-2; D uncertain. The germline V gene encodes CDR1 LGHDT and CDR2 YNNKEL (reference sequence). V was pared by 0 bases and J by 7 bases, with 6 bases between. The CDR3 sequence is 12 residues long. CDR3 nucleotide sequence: TGTGCCAGCAGCCAAGAGCGGAGTGGCTACACCTTC. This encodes CASSQERSGYTF.

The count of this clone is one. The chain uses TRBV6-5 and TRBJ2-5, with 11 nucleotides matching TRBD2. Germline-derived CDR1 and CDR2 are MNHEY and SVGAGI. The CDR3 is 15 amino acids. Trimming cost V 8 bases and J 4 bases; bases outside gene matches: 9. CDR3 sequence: CASSRLAGSRETQYF. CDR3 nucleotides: TGTGCCAGCTCAAGACTAGCGGGATCTCGAGAGACCCAGTACTTC.

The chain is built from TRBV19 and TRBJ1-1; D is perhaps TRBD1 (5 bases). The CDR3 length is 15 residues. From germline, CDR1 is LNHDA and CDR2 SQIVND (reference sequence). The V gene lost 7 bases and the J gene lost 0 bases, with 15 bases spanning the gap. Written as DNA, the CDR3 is TGTGCCAGTAACCAGGGCGGGGGGATGAACACTGAAGCTTTCTTT. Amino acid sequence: CASNQGGGMNTEAFF.

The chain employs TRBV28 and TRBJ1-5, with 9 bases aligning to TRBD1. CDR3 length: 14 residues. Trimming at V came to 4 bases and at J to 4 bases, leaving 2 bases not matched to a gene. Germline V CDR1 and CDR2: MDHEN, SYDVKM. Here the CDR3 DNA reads TGTGCCAGCAGTTCAGACAGGGGGAATCAGCCCCAGCATTTT. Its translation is CASSSDRGNQPQHF. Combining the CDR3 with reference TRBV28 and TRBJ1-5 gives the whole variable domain DVKVTQSSRYLVKRTGEKVFLECVQDMDHENMFWYRQDPGLGLRLIYFSYDVKMKEKGDIPEGYSVSREKKERFSLILESASTNQTSMYLCASSSDRGNQPQHFGDGTRLSIL.

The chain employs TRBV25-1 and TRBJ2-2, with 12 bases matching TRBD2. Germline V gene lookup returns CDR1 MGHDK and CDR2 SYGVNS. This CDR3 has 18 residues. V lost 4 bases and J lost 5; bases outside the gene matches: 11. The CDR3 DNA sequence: TGTGCCAGCAGTGTTACTAGCGGGAGGCCCCCTCTGACCGGGGAGCTGTTTTTT. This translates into CASSVTSGRPPLTGELFF.

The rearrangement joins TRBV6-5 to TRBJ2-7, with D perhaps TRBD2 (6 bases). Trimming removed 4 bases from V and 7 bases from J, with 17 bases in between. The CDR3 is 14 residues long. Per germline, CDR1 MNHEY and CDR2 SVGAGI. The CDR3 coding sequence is TGTGCCAGCAGTTTTTCCTTTAGCGGTCAGGAGCAGTACTTC. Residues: CASSFSFSGQEQYF.